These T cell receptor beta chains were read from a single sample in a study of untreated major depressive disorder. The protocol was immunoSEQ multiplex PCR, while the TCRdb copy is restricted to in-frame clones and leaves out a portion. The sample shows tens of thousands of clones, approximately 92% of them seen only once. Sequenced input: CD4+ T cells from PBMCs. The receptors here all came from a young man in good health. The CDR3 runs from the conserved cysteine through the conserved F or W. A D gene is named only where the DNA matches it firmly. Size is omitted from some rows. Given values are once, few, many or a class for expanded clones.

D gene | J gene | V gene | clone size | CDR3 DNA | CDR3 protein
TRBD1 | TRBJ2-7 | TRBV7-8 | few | TGTGCCAGCAGCTCATCGGGACAGTCCTACGAGCAGTACTTC | CASSSSGQSYEQYF
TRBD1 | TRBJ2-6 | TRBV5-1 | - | TGCGCCAGCAGCATGACAGGGGGCGCCTCTGGGGCCAACGTCCTGACTTTC | CASSMTGGASGANVLTF
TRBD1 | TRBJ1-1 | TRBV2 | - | TGTGCCAGCAGCGACAGGGTAGGACTGGACAATGAAGCTTTCTTT | CASSDRVGLDNEAFF
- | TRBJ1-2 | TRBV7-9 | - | TGTGCCAGCAGCTTAGCTAGCCCCCGGGGCTACACCTTC | CASSLASPRGYTF
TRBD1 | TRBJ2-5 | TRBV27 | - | TGTGCCAGCACAGGGGGCCAAGAGACCCAGTACTTC | CASTGGQETQYF
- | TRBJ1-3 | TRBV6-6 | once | TGTGCCAGCAGTTCGGCCCGGGGAAACACCATATATTTT | CASSSARGNTIYF
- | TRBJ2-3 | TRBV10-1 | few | TGCGCCAGCAGTGAGTTAGGTAGCTACACAGATACGCAGTATTTT | CASSELGSYTDTQYF
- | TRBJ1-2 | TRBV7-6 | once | TGTGCCAGCAGCGCTCCAAACGGGGGCTACACCTTC | CASSAPNGGYTF
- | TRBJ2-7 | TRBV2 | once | TGTGCCAGCGAAGACCGTGGCCCAGGTCGCTTC | CASEDRGPGRF
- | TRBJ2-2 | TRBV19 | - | TGTGCCAGTAGTATCCCGGGCACCGGGGAGCTGTTTTTT | CASSIPGTGELFF
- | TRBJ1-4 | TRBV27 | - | TGTGCCAGCAGTCTATGGACTTACCCTAATGAAAAACTGTTTTTT | CASSLWTYPNEKLFF
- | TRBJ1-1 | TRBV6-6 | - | TGTGCCACCTTCCTGGGGCAGCAAATGAACACTGAAGCTTTCTTT | CATFLGQQMNTEAFF
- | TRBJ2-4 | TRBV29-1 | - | TGCAGCGTTGGACCGACAGCAGGAAACATTCAGTACTTC | CSVGPTAGNIQYF
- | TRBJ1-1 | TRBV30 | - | TGTGCCTGGAGGAGAGGGGCGTCTTACACTGAAGCTTTCTTT | CAWRRGASYTEAFF
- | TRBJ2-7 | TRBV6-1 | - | TGTGCCAGCAGCAAAAACAGAGTCTACGAGCAGTACTTC | CASSKNRVYEQYF
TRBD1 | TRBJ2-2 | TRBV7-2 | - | TGTGCCAGCAGTCCCCGGACAGGCTCGAACACCGGGGAGCTGTTTTTT | CASSPRTGSNTGELFF
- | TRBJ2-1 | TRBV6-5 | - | TGTGCCAGCAGTTTTATGAGCGGGTTCTACAATGAGCAGTTCTTC | CASSFMSGFYNEQFF
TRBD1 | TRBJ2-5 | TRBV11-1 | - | TGTGCCAGCAGCTTGGGACAGGGTGAGACCCAGTACTTC | CASSLGQGETQYF
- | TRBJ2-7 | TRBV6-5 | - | TGTGCCAGCGGGTCCTCTCGGGACGTCTCCTACGAGCAGTACTTC | CASGSSRDVSYEQYF
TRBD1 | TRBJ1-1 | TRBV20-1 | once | TGCAGTGCGTCTCAGGGGGCCGCTTTCTTT | CSASQGAAFF
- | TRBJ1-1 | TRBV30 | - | TGTGCCTTAACCCAGGGATCCACTGAAGCTTTCTTT | CALTQGSTEAFF
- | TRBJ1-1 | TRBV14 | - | TGTGCCAGCAGCCGTTCGGGAATGAACACTGAAGCTTTCTTT | CASSRSGMNTEAFF
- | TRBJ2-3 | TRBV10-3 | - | TGTGCCATCAGTGGAACAGGCACTACAGATACGCAGTATTTT | CAISGTGTTDTQYF
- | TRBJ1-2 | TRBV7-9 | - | TGTGCCAGCAGCCCTGACACCTTTTCTAACTATGGCTACACCTTC | CASSPDTFSNYGYTF
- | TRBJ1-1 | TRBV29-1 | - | TGCAGCGTTGAGCGGGGCGGTGGAACTGAAGCTTTCTTT | CSVERGGGTEAFF
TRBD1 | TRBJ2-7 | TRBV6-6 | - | TGTGCCAGCAGTAGAGGGACAGTGCCAGAGCAGTACTTC | CASSRGTVPEQYF
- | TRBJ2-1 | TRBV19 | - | TGTGCCAGTAGGAACAGGGAAGGGTCCTACAATGAGCAGTTCTTC | CASRNREGSYNEQFF
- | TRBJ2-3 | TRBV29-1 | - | TGCAGCGCCGTGTTTGCGGGCCGCACAGATACGCAGTATTTT | CSAVFAGRTDTQYF
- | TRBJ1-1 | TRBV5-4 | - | TGTGCCAGCACCAAAGAACTCGGCGGCACTGAAGCTTTCTTT | CASTKELGGTEAFF
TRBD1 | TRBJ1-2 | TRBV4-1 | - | TGCGCCAGCAGCCAAGATCTTGTACAGGGGCGCTACACCTTC | CASSQDLVQGRYTF
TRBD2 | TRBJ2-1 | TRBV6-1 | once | TGTGCCAGCAGTGAAGGGGGCGGGAGGGTCTATGAGCAGTTCTTC | CASSEGGGRVYEQFF
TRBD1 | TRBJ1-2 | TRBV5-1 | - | TGCGCCAGCAGCCAAGGGACAGCTAACTATGGCTACACCTTC | CASSQGTANYGYTF
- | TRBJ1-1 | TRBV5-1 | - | TGCGCCAGCAGCTTGGCCTTGACCGGTGCTTTTGAAGCTTTCTTT | CASSLALTGAFEAFF
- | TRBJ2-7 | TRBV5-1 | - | TGCGCCAGCAGCTGGCAGTTGGGGGTAGCCTACGAGCAGTACTTC | CASSWQLGVAYEQYF
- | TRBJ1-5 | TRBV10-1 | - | TGCGCCAGCAGTGAGGCCTCGATCCCTAATCAGCCCCAGCATTTT | CASSEASIPNQPQHF
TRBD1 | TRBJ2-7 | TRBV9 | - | TGTGCCAGCAGCAGTAGTCCCGGGACAGACATATCCTACGAGCAGTACTTC | CASSSSPGTDISYEQYF
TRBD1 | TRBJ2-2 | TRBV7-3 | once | TGTGCCAGCAGCTTAGGTCAGGGGGCCGGGGAGCTGTTTTTT | CASSLGQGAGELFF
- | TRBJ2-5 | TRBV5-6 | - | TGTGCCAGCAGCTTGGCGGAGACCCAGTACTTC | CASSLAETQYF
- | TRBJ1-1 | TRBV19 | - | TGTGCCAGTAGTACCACCCGCTTTTTTCAGCAAGAAGCTTTCTTT | CASSTTRFFQQEAFF
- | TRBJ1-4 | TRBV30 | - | TGTGCCTGGGGCGGACAAGCTCGGGATGAAAAACTGTTTTTT | CAWGGQARDEKLFF
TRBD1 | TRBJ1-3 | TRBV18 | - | TGTGCCAGCACTGACCAGGGGGCGCGGAGGGGAAACACCATATATTTT | CASTDQGARRGNTIYF
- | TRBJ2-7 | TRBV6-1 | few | TGTGCCAGCAGTGAAGTCTCCGAGCAGTACTTC | CASSEVSEQYF
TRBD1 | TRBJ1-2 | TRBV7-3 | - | TGTGCCAGCAGCCCCGACCGGGTAAGGGGGCAGATTGGCTACACCTTC | CASSPDRVRGQIGYTF
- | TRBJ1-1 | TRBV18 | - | TGTGCCAGCTCACCCTCCGAGGGACATCCGAACACTGAAGCTTTCTTT | CASSPSEGHPNTEAFF
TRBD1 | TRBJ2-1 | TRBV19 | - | TGTGCCAGCCATCGTACCGGGACAGGGTTAGCGAATGAGCAGTTCTTC | CASHRTGTGLANEQFF
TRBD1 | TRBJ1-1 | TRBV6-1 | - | TGTGCCAGCAGTCCACAGGGGGGGAACACTGAAGCTTTCTTT | CASSPQGGNTEAFF
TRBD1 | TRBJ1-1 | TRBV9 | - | TGTGCCAGCAGCGTAGAGGGGACGACAGGGGTGAACACTGAAGCTTTCTTT | CASSVEGTTGVNTEAFF